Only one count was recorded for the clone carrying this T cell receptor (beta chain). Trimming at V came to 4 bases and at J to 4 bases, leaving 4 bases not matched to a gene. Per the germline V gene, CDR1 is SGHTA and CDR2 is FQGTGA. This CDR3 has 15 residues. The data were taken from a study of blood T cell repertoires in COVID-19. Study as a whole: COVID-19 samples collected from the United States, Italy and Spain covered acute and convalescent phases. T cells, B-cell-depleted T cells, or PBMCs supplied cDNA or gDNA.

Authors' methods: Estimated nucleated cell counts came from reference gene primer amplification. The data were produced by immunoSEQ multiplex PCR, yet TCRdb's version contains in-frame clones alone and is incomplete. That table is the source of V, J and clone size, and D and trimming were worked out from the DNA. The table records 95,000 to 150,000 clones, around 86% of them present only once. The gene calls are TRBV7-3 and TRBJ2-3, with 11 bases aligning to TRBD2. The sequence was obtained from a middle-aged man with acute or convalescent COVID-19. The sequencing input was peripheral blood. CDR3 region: CASSSPGLAADTQYF. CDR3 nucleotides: TGTGCCAGCAGCTCCCCGGGACTAGCGGCAGATACGCAGTATTTT.